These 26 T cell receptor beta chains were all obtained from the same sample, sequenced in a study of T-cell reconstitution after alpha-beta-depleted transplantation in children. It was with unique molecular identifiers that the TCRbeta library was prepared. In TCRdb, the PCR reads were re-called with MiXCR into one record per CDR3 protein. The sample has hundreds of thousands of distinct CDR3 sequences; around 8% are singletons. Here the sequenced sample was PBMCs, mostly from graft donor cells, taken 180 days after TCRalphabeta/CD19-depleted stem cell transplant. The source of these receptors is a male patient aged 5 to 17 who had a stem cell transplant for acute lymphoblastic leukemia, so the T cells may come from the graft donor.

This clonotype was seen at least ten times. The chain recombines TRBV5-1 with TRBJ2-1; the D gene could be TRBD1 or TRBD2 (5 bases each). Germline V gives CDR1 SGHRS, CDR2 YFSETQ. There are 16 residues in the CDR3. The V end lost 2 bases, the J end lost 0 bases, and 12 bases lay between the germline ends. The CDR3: CASSFGDGPSYNEQFF. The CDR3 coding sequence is TGCGCCAGCAGCTTCGGGGACGGACCCTCCTACAATGAGCAGTTCTTC.

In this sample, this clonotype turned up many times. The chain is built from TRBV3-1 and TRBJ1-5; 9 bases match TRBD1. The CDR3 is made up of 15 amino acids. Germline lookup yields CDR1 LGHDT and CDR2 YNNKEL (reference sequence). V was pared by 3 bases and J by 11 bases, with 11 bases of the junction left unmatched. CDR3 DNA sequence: TGTGCCAGCAGCCAGGGGGACAGGGCCAGTGGGACCCAGCATTTT. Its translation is CASSQGDRASGTQHF. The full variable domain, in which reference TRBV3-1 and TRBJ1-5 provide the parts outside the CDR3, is DTAVSQTPKYLVTQMGNDKSIKCEQNLGHDTMYWYKQDSKKFLKIMFSYNNKELIINETVPNRFSPKSPDKAHLNLHINSLELGDSAVYFCASSQGDRASGTQHFGDGTRLSIL.

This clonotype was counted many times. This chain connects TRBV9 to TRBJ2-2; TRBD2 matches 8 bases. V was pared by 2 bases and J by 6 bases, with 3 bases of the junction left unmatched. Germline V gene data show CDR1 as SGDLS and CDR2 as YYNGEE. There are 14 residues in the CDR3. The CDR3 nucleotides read TGTGCCAGCAGCGTCCGGACTAGCTCCGGGGAGCTGTTTTTT. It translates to CASSVRTSSGELFF. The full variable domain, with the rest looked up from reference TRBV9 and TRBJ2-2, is DSGVTQTPKHLITATGQRVTLRCSPRSGDLSVYWYQQSLDQGLQFLIQYYNGEERAKGNILERFSAQQFPDLHSELNLSSLELGDSALYFCASSVRTSSGELFFGEGSRLTVL.

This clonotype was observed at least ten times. CDR3 sequence: CASSLRNSPLHF. Written as DNA, the CDR3 is TGTGCCAGCAGTTTAAGAAATTCACCCCTCCACTTT. The chain couples TRBV12-3 or TRBV12-4 to TRBJ1-6; D is undetermined. This CDR3 contains 12 residues. V was cut by 2 bases and J by 7 bases, with 3 bases left in between.

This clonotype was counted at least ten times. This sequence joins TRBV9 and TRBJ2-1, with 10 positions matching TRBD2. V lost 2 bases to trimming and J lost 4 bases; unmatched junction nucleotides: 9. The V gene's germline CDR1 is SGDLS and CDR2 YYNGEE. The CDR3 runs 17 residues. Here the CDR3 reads CASSVSGVAGGYNEQFF. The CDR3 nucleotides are TGTGCCAGCAGCGTCTCGGGGGTAGCGGGAGGATACAATGAGCAGTTCTTC.

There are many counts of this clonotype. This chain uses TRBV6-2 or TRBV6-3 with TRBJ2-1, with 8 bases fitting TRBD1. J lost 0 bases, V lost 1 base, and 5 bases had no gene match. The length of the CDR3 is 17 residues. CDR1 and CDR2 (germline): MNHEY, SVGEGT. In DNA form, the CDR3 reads TGTGCCAGCAGTTACTGGGACAGGACCCGCTCCTACAATGAGCAGTTCTTC. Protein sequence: CASSYWDRTRSYNEQFF.

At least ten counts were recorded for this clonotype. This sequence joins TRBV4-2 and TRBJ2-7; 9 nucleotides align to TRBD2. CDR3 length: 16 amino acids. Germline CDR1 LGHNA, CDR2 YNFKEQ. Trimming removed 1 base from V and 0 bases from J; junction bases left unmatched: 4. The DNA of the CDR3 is TGTGCCAGCAGCCAAGCCCTAGCGGGGATCTCCTACGAGCAGTACTTC. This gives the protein CASSQALAGISYEQYF.

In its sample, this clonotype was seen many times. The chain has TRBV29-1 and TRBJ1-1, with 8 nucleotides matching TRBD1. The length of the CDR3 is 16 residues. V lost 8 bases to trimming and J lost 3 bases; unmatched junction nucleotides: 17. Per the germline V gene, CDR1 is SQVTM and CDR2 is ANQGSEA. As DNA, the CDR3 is TGCAGCCCGATCCGGGGGGCAGGGGGCGCGGACACTGAAGCTTTCTTT. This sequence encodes CSPIRGAGGADTEAFF.

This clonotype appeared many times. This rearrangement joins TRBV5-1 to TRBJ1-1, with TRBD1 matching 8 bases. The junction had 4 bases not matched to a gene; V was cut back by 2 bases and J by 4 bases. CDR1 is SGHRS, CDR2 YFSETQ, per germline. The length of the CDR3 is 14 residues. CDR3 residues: CASSFQGTGTEAFF. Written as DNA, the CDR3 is TGCGCCAGCAGCTTCCAAGGGACAGGCACTGAAGCTTTCTTT.

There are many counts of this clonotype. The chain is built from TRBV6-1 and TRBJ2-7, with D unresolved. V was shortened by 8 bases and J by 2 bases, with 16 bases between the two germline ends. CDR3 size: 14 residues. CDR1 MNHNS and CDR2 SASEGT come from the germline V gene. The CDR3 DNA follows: TGTGCCAGCCCGGCAGGCCCCGCAACCTACGAGCAGTACTTC. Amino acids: CASPAGPATYEQYF.

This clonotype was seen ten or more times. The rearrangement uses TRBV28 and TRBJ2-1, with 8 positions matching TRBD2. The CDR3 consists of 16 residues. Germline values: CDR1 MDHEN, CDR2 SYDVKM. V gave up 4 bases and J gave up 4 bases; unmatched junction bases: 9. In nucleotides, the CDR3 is TGTGCCAGCAGTTCCTTTTGGCGGGAGGATTACAATGAGCAGTTCTTC. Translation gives CASSSFWREDYNEQFF.

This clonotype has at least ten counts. The chain's CDR3 is CSADPGTGYGEAFF. The CDR3 DNA is TGCAGTGCTGATCCCGGGACAGGGTATGGTGAAGCTTTCTTT. The V call is TRBV20-1, the J call TRBJ1-1; 9 nucleotides align to TRBD1. In germline, CDR1 is DFQATT, CDR2 SNEGSKA (reference sequence). V gave up 5 bases and J gave up 7 bases; unmatched junction bases: 11. This CDR3 contains 14 residues.

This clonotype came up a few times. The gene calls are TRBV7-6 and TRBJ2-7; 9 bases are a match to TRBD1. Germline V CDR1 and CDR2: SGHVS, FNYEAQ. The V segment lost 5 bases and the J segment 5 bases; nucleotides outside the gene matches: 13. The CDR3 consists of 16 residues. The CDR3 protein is CASSNPGTGQRNEQYF. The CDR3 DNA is TGTGCCAGCAGCAATCCCGGGACAGGGCAAAGGAACGAGCAGTACTTC. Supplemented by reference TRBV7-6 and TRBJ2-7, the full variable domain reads GAGVSQSPRYKVTKRGQDVALRCDPISGHVSLYWYRQALGQGPEFLTYFNYEAQQDKSGLPNDRFSAERPEGSISTLTIQRTEQRDSAMYRCASSNPGTGQRNEQYFGPGTRLTVT.

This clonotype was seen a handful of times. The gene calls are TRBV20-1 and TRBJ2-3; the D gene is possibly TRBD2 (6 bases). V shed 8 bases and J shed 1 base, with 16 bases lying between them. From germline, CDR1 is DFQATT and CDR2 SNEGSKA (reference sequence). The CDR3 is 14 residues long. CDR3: CSFGWASGTDTQYF. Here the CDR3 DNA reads TGCAGTTTTGGATGGGCTAGCGGCACAGATACGCAGTATTTT.

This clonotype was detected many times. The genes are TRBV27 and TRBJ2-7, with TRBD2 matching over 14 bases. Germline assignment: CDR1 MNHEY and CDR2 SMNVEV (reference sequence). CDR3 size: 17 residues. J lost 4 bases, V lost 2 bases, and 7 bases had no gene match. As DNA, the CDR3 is TGTGCCAGCAGTTTACGCCCAGGACTAGCGGGAGGATACGAGCAGTACTTC. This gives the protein CASSLRPGLAGGYEQYF.

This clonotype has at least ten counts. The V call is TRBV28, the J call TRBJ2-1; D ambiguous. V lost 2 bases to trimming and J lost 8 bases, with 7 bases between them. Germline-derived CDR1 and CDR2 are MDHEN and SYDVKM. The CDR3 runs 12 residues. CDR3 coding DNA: TGTGCCAGCAGTTTAAATACAGATGAGCAGTTCTTC. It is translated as CASSLNTDEQFF.

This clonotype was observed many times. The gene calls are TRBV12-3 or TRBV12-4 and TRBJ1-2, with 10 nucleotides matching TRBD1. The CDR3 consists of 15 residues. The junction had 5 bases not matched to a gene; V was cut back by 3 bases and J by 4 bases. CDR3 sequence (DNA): TGTGCCAGCAGTTTCCGGACAGGGGGGAGCTATGGCTACACCTTC. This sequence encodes CASSFRTGGSYGYTF.

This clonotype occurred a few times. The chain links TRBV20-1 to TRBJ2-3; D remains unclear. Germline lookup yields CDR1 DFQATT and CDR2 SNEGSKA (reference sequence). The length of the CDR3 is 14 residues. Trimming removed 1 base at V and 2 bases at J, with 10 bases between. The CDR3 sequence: CSARAGSNTDTQYF. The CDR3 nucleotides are TGCAGTGCTAGAGCCGGCTCCAACACAGATACGCAGTATTTT.

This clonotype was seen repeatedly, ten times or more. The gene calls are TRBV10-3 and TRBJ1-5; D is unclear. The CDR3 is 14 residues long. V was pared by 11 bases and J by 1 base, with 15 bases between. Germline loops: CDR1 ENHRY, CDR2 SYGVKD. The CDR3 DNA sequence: TGTGCCTCAAACCCCAGAAGAAGCAATCAGCCCCAGCATTTT. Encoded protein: CASNPRRSNQPQHF.

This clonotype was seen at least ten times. The CDR3 is CASRPAGLTDTQYF. DNA of the CDR3: TGTGCCAGCAGGCCAGCGGGGCTCACAGATACGCAGTATTTT. The gene calls are TRBV12-3 or TRBV12-4 and TRBJ2-3; 7 nucleotides line up with TRBD2. The CDR3 extends over 14 amino acids. V dropped 6 bases and J dropped 2; count of bases not matched to a gene: 5.

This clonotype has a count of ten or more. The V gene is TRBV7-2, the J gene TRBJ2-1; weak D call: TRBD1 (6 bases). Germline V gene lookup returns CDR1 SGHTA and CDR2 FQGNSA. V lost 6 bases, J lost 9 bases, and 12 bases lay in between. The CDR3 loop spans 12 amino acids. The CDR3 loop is CASSLTGIEQFF. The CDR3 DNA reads TGTGCCAGCAGTCTAACAGGGATTGAGCAGTTCTTC. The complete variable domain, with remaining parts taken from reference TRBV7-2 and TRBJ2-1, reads GAGVSQSPSNKVTEKGKDVELRCDPISGHTALYWYRQSLGQGLEFLIYFQGNSAPDKSGLPSDRFSAERTGGSVSTLTIQRTQQEDSAVYLCASSLTGIEQFFGPGTRLTVL.

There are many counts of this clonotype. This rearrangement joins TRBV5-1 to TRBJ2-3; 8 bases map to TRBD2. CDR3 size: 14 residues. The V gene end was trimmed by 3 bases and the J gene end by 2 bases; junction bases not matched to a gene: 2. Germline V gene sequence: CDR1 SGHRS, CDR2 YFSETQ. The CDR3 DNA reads TGCGCCAGCAGCTCCGGGGGGGCCACAGATACGCAGTATTTT. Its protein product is CASSSGGATDTQYF.

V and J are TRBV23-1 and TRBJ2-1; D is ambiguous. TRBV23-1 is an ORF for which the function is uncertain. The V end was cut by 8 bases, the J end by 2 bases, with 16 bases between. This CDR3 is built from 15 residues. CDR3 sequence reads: CASRQRPGPYNEQFF. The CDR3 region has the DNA TGCGCCAGCCGGCAGCGCCCTGGGCCCTACAATGAGCAGTTCTTC.

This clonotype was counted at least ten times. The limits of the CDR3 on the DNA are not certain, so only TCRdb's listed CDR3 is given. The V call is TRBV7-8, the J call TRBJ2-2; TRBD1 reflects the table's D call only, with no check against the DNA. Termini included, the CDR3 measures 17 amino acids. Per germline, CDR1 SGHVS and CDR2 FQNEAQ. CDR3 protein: CASSFRFGGPSTGELFF.

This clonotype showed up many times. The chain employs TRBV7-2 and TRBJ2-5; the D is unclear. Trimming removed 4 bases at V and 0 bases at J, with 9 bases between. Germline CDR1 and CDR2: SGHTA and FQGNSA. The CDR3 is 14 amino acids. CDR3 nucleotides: TGTGCCAGCAGCTGTCGGTGGGACCAAGAGACCCAGTACTTC. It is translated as CASSCRWDQETQYF.

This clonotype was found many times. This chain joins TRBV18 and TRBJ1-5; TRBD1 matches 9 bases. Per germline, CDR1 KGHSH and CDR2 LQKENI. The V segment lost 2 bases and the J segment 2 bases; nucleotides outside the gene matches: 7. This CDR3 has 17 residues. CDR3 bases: TGTGCCAGCTCACCATCGGGGCGGACAGGGGGCAATCAGCCCCAGCATTTT. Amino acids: CASSPSGRTGGNQPQHF.